A selection of T cell receptor beta chains follows, all from one sample in a study of cytomegalovirus exposure and HLA in healthy donors. Some clones are missing from TCRdb's copy, which holds only in-frame ones; the method was immunoSEQ multiplex PCR. This sample yields 180,000 or so clones, of which more than 70% are seen a single time; under 1.5% belongs to the top ten. Sequencing was done on a sample of PBMCs. All receptors come from a girl under 18 in good health and CMV-seropositive. The CDR3 runs from the conserved cysteine through the conserved F or W. The D gene is left open where the match is weak. Part of the rows lack a size; the others show once, few, many or a class for expanded clones.

j_call: TRBJ1-3; d_call: NA; clone_size: NA; v_call: TRBV6-5; cdr3_nt: TGTGCCAGCAGGCCGGGAGGCTCTGGAAACACCATATATTTT; cdr3_aa: CASRPGGSGNTIYF
j_call: TRBJ1-2; d_call: NA; clone_size: few; v_call: TRBV29-1; cdr3_nt: TGCAGCGTTGTGGTAGATGGCTACACCTTC; cdr3_aa: CSVVVDGYTF
j_call: TRBJ1-1; d_call: TRBD1; clone_size: NA; v_call: TRBV10-3; cdr3_nt: TGTGCCAGCTCTTGGGGGACAGTGAACACTGAAGCTTTCTTT; cdr3_aa: CASSWGTVNTEAFF
j_call: TRBJ1-2; d_call: NA; clone_size: NA; v_call: TRBV21-1; cdr3_nt: TGTGCCAGCAGCTTGAGAGTTCCGGGACAGGTGGACTATGGCTACACCTTC; cdr3_aa: CASSLRVPGQVDYGYTF
j_call: TRBJ1-2; d_call: NA; clone_size: NA; v_call: TRBV4-1; cdr3_nt: TGCGCCAGCAGCCCAAGTGACGGGACATTTTTTGATCCTGGCTACACCTTC; cdr3_aa: CASSPSDGTFFDPGYTF
j_call: TRBJ2-7; d_call: TRBD1; clone_size: NA; v_call: TRBV10-3; cdr3_nt: TGTGCCATCAGTGAGGTGGGACAGGGTCAGCAGTACTTC; cdr3_aa: CAISEVGQGQQYF
j_call: TRBJ2-1; d_call: TRBD2; clone_size: NA; v_call: TRBV4-1; cdr3_nt: TGCGCCAGCAGCCAACTAGCGGGAGGGCCGAGCTCCTACAATGAGCAGTTCTTC; cdr3_aa: CASSQLAGGPSSYNEQFF
j_call: TRBJ2-1; d_call: NA; clone_size: few; v_call: TRBV11-2; cdr3_nt: TGTGCCAGCAGCTTACTACAGGGCACTTACAATGAGCAGTTCTTC; cdr3_aa: CASSLLQGTYNEQFF
j_call: TRBJ2-1; d_call: NA; clone_size: NA; v_call: TRBV6-5; cdr3_nt: TGTGCCAGCAGCTGGGACTTCACCTCCTACAATGAGCAGTTCTTC; cdr3_aa: CASSWDFTSYNEQFF
j_call: TRBJ2-2; d_call: TRBD2; clone_size: NA; v_call: TRBV2; cdr3_nt: TGTGCCAGCAGGCACTCGACTAGCGGGGCTACGAACACCGGGGAGCTGTTTTTT; cdr3_aa: CASRHSTSGATNTGELFF
j_call: TRBJ2-2; d_call: TRBD1; clone_size: NA; v_call: TRBV11-3; cdr3_nt: TGTGCCAGCGCTTTGGGAAGGGGGCTCTCCGGGGAGCTGTTTTTT; cdr3_aa: CASALGRGLSGELFF
j_call: TRBJ1-1; d_call: TRBD1; clone_size: NA; v_call: TRBV10-2; cdr3_nt: TGCGCCAGCAGTGAGACACAGGGGGCGAACACTGAAGCTTTCTTT; cdr3_aa: CASSETQGANTEAFF
j_call: TRBJ2-1; d_call: TRBD2; clone_size: NA; v_call: TRBV25-1; cdr3_nt: TGTGCCAGCAGTGAGCCGAGCGGGAGGGCCAATGAGCAGTTCTTC; cdr3_aa: CASSEPSGRANEQFF
j_call: TRBJ2-5; d_call: NA; clone_size: NA; v_call: TRBV11-2; cdr3_nt: TGTGCCAGCAGCTTGCCGGGGGTAGAGACCCAGTACTTC; cdr3_aa: CASSLPGVETQYF
j_call: TRBJ2-1; d_call: TRBD2; clone_size: NA; v_call: TRBV7-2; cdr3_nt: TGTGCCAGCAGCCACCTCCTAGCGGGAGTTAGCTACAATGAGCAGTTCTTC; cdr3_aa: CASSHLLAGVSYNEQFF
j_call: TRBJ2-1; d_call: TRBD2; clone_size: NA; v_call: TRBV29-1; cdr3_nt: TGCAGCGCAACTGGGACTAGCGCCTACAATGAGCAGTTCTTC; cdr3_aa: CSATGTSAYNEQFF
j_call: TRBJ1-2; d_call: TRBD1; clone_size: NA; v_call: TRBV6-5; cdr3_nt: TGTGCCAGCAGTTATTCAGGGGGCGGAGGCTACACCTTC; cdr3_aa: CASSYSGGGGYTF
j_call: TRBJ1-2; d_call: NA; clone_size: once; v_call: TRBV7-9; cdr3_nt: TGTTCCAGCAGGGATTCAGGCTATGGCTACACCTTC; cdr3_aa: CSSRDSGYGYTF
j_call: TRBJ2-5; d_call: NA; clone_size: NA; v_call: TRBV21-1; cdr3_nt: TGTGCCAGCAGTTCCGGGAGGGCCCGTGAGGAAGAGACCCAGTACTTC; cdr3_aa: CASSSGRAREEETQYF
j_call: TRBJ2-1; d_call: NA; clone_size: NA; v_call: TRBV7-3; cdr3_nt: TGTGCCAGCAGCCCAGGTGGGGCGTGGAATGAGCAGTTCTTC; cdr3_aa: CASSPGGAWNEQFF
j_call: TRBJ2-7; d_call: TRBD2; clone_size: NA; v_call: TRBV30; cdr3_nt: TGTGCCTGGAGGGCCAGGGGGTCTAGCGGGATACTCTACGAGCAGTACTTC; cdr3_aa: CAWRARGSSGILYEQYF
j_call: TRBJ2-2; d_call: NA; clone_size: NA; v_call: TRBV29-1; cdr3_nt: TGCAGCACCAGACAGAACACCGGGGAGCTGTTTTTT; cdr3_aa: CSTRQNTGELFF
j_call: TRBJ1-1; d_call: NA; clone_size: NA; v_call: TRBV5-4; cdr3_nt: TGTGCCAGCAGCTTTTTAGACAGGAAGACTGAAGCTTTCTTT; cdr3_aa: CASSFLDRKTEAFF
j_call: TRBJ2-7; d_call: TRBD2; clone_size: NA; v_call: TRBV9; cdr3_nt: TGTGCCAGCAGCGTAGGTCAGCGGGAGAACTGTTTAGGCTACGAGCAGTACTTC; cdr3_aa: CASSVGQRENCLGYEQYF
j_call: TRBJ2-7; d_call: TRBD2; clone_size: once; v_call: TRBV5-1; cdr3_nt: TGCGCCAGCAGCTTGGCGGCTAGCGGGATTTACGAGCAGTACTTC; cdr3_aa: CASSLAASGIYEQYF
j_call: TRBJ2-5; d_call: TRBD2; clone_size: NA; v_call: TRBV5-6; cdr3_nt: TGTGCCAGCAGCCCGACCCAGCGGGAATGGGAGACCCAGTACTTC; cdr3_aa: CASSPTQREWETQYF
j_call: TRBJ1-5; d_call: TRBD1; clone_size: NA; v_call: TRBV6-5; cdr3_nt: TGTGCCAGCAGCCCCGGACAGGGGCTCCAGCCCCAGCATTTT; cdr3_aa: CASSPGQGLQPQHF
j_call: TRBJ1-5; d_call: NA; clone_size: NA; v_call: TRBV19; cdr3_nt: TGTGCCAGTAGTATTGAGGGATTTAGCAATCAGCCCCAGCATTTT; cdr3_aa: CASSIEGFSNQPQHF
j_call: TRBJ1-1; d_call: TRBD1; clone_size: NA; v_call: TRBV5-1; cdr3_nt: TGCGCCAGCAGCCGGGGACAGAACTCAATGAACACTGAAGCTTTCTTT; cdr3_aa: CASSRGQNSMNTEAFF
j_call: TRBJ1-2; d_call: TRBD1; clone_size: once; v_call: TRBV14; cdr3_nt: TGTGCCAGCAGGCAACAGGGGGACTATGGCTACACCTTC; cdr3_aa: CASRQQGDYGYTF
j_call: TRBJ1-1; d_call: NA; clone_size: few; v_call: TRBV10-3; cdr3_nt: TGTGCCATCAGTGGCTATCGGGTAGTGGTGAACACTGAAGCTTTCTTT; cdr3_aa: CAISGYRVVVNTEAFF
j_call: TRBJ2-7; d_call: TRBD2; clone_size: NA; v_call: TRBV9; cdr3_nt: TGTGCCAGCAGTCTCCGGGGGGACCAACTCTCCTACGAGCAGTACTTC; cdr3_aa: CASSLRGDQLSYEQYF